This TCR beta chain was sequenced during a study of beta chain features in type 1 diabetes. The CDR3 has 13 residues. CDR1 and CDR2 from the germline V gene are GTSNPN and SVGIG (reference sequence). Trimming left V 0 bases short and J 5 bases short, with 8 bases between. The whole isolated RNA underwent reverse transcription, so sequencing captured expressed TCRB transcripts. The assay was immunoSEQ multiplex PCR, and TCRdb's table has in-frame clones only and misses some. There are around 200,000 clones in the sample; about an eighth occur only once, and 0.62% lies in the top ten. Sequenced: central memory CD4+ T cells from blood. This TCR was recovered from a woman aged 18-30 years in good health. The chain couples TRBV30 to TRBJ2-1; D remains ambiguous. DNA of the CDR3: TGTGCCTGGAGTGTTAAGAGTCACAATGAGCAGTTCTTC. Translated: CAWSVKSHNEQFF.